The rows below give T cell receptor beta chains drawn from one sample of a study of blood T cell repertoires in COVID-19. Repertoires were generated with immunoSEQ multiplex PCR, while TCRdb's copy carries only in-frame clones and drops some. Of a few hundred thousand clones listed, approximately 90% were seen once; the top ten hold under 8%. The sequencing input was peripheral blood. The receptors here all came from a woman aged 25 to 39 who had recovered from COVID-19. The CDR3 runs from the conserved cysteine through the conserved F or W. A D gene is named only where the DNA matches it firmly. Clone size appears in some rows only: once, few, many, or a class for an expanded clone.

DNA: TGTGCCATCAGTGGATCCTCCACAGGGCCCTTCAATTCACCCCTCCACTTT; CDR3: CAISGSSTGPFNSPLHF; size: .; V: TRBV10-3; D: .; length: 17; J: TRBJ1-6
DNA: TGTGCCAGCAGCTTTGACAGCTCCTACGAGCAGTACTTC; CDR3: CASSFDSSYEQYF; size: once; V: TRBV5-6; D: .; length: 13; J: TRBJ2-7
DNA: TGTGCCAGCAGTTTAAGGCCTAGCGGGCGGAATGAGCAGTTCTTC; CDR3: CASSLRPSGRNEQFF; size: .; V: TRBV27; D: TRBD2; length: 15; J: TRBJ2-1
DNA: TGCGCCAGCAGCCCGTCGGCGGGCCAAGTCGAGCAGTACTTC; CDR3: CASSPSAGQVEQYF; size: .; V: TRBV5-1; D: .; length: 14; J: TRBJ2-7
DNA: TGTGCCAGCAGTCCGAACGGACAGAACACTGAAGCTTTCTTT; CDR3: CASSPNGQNTEAFF; size: .; V: TRBV6-6; D: .; length: 14; J: TRBJ1-1
DNA: TGTGCCAGCAGGCTTAGCGTGGGGACCTACAATGAGCAGTTCTTC; CDR3: CASRLSVGTYNEQFF; size: .; V: TRBV11-2; D: .; length: 15; J: TRBJ2-1
DNA: TGTGCCAGCAGTTTGCAGGGAAGGAGCAATCAGCCCCAGCATTTT; CDR3: CASSLQGRSNQPQHF; size: .; V: TRBV27; D: .; length: 15; J: TRBJ1-5
DNA: TGTGCCATCAGGGGGTCCGGGACAGGCGATCAGCCCCAGCATTTT; CDR3: CAIRGSGTGDQPQHF; size: .; V: TRBV10-3; D: TRBD1; length: 15; J: TRBJ1-5
DNA: TGTGCCAGCAGCTTAGGAAGGACAGTTAATAGCAATCAGCCCCAGCATTTT; CDR3: CASSLGRTVNSNQPQHF; size: .; V: TRBV7-8; D: .; length: 17; J: TRBJ1-5
DNA: TGTGCCAGCTCACCACCGGCAGAGGGGGTGTCCCTCGGGGAGCTGTTTTTT; CDR3: CASSPPAEGVSLGELFF; size: .; V: TRBV18; D: .; length: 17; J: TRBJ2-2
DNA: TGTGCCAGCTCACCACCGGACAGGGGGCTCTTTAACGAGCAGTACTTC; CDR3: CASSPPDRGLFNEQYF; size: .; V: TRBV18; D: TRBD1; length: 16; J: TRBJ2-7
DNA: TGTGCCAGCAGCGTATCACTAGCCCTTAGCACAGATACGCAGTATTTT; CDR3: CASSVSLALSTDTQYF; size: .; V: TRBV9; D: .; length: 16; J: TRBJ2-3